This TCR beta chain was obtained from a study of T cells after yellow fever vaccination. Germline V lookup: CDR1 MGHDK, CDR2 SYGVNS. The V gene lost 3 bases and the J gene lost 5 bases, with 10 bases spanning the gap. The CDR3 has 13 residues. From the 5' RACE reads, TCRdb called clonotypes with MiXCR, one entry per CDR3 protein. Among about 250,000 distinct CDR3 sequences, more than 3.5% were seen once, and the ten largest hold about 19%. This clonotype has a count of ten or more. Its antigen is still unknown. Study-wide points: After the booster, approximately 95% of CD4 and approximately 87% of CD8 primary-response clones were re-detected. Within FACS-sorted repertoires, abundant clonotypes contaminating from the bulk population could be present.

The clonotype originates from a young man who received the YFV17D yellow fever vaccine. This rearrangement joins TRBV25-1 to TRBJ2-5; TRBD1 is a possible D gene (6 bases). Sequencing used PBMCs, obtained 15 days after the yellow fever booster vaccination. CDR3 protein: CASSEGATETQYF. The CDR3 DNA follows: TGTGCCAGCAGTGAGGGGGCTACGGAGACCCAGTACTTC.